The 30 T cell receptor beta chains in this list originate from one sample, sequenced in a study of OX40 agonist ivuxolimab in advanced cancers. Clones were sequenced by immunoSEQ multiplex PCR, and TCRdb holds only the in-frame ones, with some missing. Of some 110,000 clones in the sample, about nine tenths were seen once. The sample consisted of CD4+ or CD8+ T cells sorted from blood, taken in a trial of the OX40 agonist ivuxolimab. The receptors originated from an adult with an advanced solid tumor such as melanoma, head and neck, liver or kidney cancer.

The CDR3 bases are TGTGCCAGTAGTAATAGACAGGGTTCCACCGGGGAGCTGTTTTTT. Translating gives CASSNRQGSTGELFF. The chain uses TRBV19 and TRBJ2-2, with TRBD1 matching over 7 bases. The CDR3 is 15 amino acids. V lost 4 bases to trimming and J lost 4 bases; unmatched junction nucleotides: 6. Germline CDR1 is LNHDA and CDR2 is SQIVND (reference sequence).

The CDR3 loop reads CASRTAGFEQFF. The DNA of the CDR3 is TGTGCCAGCAGGACAGCGGGGTTTGAGCAGTTCTTC. The chain is built from TRBV2 and TRBJ2-1, with 7 bases that match TRBD2. Germline values: CDR1 SNHLY, CDR2 FYNNEI. J was trimmed by 9 bases and V by 6 bases; bases with no gene match: 5. The CDR3 is made up of 12 amino acids.

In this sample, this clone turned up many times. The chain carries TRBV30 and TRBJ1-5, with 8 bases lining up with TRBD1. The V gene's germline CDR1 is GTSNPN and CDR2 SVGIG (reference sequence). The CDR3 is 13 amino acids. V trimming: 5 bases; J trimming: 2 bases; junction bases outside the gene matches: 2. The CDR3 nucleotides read TGTGCCTGGGACAGGGGAGGCAATCAGCCCCAGCATTTT. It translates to CAWDRGGNQPQHF.

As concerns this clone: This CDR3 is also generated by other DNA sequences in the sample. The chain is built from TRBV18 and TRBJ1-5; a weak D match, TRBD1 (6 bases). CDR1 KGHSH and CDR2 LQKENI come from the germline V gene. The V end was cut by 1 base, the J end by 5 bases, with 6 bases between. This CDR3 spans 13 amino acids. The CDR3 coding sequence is TGTGCCAGCTCACCACAGGGGGATCAGCCCCAGCATTTT. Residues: CASSPQGDQPQHF.

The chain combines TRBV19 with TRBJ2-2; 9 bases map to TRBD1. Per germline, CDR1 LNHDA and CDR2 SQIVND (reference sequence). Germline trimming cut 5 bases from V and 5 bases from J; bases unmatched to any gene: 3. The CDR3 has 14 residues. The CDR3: CASSGQGRTGELFF. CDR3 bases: TGTGCCAGTAGTGGACAGGGGCGTACCGGGGAGCTGTTTTTT.

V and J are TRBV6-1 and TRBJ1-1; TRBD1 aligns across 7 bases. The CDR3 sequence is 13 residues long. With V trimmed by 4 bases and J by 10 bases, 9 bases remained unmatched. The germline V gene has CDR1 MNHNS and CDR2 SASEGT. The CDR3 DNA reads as TGTGCCAGCAGTGGACAGGGAGTGGGGGCAGCTTTCTTT. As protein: CASSGQGVGAAFF.

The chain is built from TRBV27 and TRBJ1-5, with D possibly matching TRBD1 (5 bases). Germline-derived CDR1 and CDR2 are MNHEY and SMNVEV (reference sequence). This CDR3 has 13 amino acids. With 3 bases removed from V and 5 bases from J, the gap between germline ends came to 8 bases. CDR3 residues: CASSFTGDQPQHF. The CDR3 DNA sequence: TGTGCCAGCAGTTTTACGGGGGATCAGCCCCAGCATTTT.

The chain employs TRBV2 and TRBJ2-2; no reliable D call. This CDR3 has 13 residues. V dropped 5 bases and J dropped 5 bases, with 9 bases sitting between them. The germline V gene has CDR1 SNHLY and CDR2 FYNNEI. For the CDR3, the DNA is TGTGCCAGCAGTAGGATGGGGACCGGGGAGCTGTTTTTT. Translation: CASSRMGTGELFF.

The CDR3 region is CASSFGVGTEAFF. For the CDR3, the DNA is TGTGCCAGCAGTTTTGGCGTGGGCACTGAAGCTTTCTTT. This chain uses TRBV27 with TRBJ1-1; no firm D call. The CDR3 loop spans 13 amino acids. From germline, CDR1 is MNHEY and CDR2 SMNVEV (reference sequence). V was trimmed by 3 bases and J by 4 bases, leaving 9 bases between them.

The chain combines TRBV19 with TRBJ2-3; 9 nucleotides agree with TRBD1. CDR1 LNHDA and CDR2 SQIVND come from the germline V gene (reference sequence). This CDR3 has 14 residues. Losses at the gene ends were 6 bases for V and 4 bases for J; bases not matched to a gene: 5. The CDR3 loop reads CASRQGQGPDTQYF. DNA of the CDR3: TGTGCCAGTAGACAGGGACAGGGACCAGATACGCAGTATTTT.

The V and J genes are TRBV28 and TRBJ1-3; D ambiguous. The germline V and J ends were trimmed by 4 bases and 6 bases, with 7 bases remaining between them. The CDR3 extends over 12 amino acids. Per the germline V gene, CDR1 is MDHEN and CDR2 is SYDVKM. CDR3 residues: CASSSPPNTIYF. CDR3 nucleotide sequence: TGTGCCAGCAGTTCTCCACCAAACACCATATATTTT.

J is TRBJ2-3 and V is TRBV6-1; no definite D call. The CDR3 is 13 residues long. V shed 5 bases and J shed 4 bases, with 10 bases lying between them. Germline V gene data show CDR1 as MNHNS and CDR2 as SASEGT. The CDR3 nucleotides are TGTGCCAGCAGTACTCAAAGGGCAGATACGCAGTATTTT. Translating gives CASSTQRADTQYF.

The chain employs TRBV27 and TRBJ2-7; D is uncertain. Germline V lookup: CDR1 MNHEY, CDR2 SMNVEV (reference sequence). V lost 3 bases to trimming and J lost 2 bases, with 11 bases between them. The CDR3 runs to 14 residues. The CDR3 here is CASSFSVGPYEQYF. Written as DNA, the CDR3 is TGTGCCAGCAGTTTTAGTGTAGGGCCCTACGAGCAGTACTTC.

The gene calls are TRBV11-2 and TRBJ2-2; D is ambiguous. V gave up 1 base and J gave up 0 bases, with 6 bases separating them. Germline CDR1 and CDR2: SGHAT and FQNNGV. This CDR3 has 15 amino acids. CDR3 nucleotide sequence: TGTGCCAGCAGCTTAGTAACTGCGAACACCGGGGAGCTGTTTTTT. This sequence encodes CASSLVTANTGELFF. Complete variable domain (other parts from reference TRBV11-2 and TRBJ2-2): EAGVAQSPRYKIIEKRQSVAFWCNPISGHATLYWYQQILGQGPKLLIQFQNNGVVDDSQLPKDRFSAERLKGVDSTLKIQPAKLEDSAVYLCASSLVTANTGELFFGEGSRLTVL.

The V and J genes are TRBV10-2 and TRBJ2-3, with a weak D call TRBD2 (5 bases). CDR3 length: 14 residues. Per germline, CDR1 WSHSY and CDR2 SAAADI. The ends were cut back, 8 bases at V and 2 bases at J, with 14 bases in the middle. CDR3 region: CASYGLAVTDTQYF. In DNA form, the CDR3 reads TGCGCCAGCTACGGGCTAGCAGTCACAGATACGCAGTATTTT.

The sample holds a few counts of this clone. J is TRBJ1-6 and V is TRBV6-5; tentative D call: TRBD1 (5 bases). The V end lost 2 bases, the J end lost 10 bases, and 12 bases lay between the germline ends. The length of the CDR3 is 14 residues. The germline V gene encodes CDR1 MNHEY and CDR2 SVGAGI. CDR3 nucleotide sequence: TGTGCCAGCAGTTACGTAGGGGCCAAGTCACCCCTCCACTTT. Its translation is CASSYVGAKSPLHF.

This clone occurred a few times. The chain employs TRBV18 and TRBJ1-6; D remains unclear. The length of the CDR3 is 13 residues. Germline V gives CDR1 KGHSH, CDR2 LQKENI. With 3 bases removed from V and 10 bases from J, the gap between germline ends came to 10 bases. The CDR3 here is CASSPSHESPLHF. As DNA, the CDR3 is TGTGCCAGCTCACCTTCACACGAATCACCCCTCCACTTT.

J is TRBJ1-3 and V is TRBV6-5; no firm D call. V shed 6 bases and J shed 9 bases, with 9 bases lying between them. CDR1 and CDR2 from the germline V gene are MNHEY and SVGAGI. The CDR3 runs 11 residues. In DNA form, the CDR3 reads TGTGCCAGCAGCTCGCCTAGCACCATATATTTT. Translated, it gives CASSSPSTIYF.

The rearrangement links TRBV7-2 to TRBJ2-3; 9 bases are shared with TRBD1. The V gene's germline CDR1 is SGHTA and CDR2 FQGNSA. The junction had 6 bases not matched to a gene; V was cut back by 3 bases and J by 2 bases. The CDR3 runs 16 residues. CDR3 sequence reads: CASSFDRGGYTDTQYF. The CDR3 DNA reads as TGTGCCAGCAGCTTCGACAGGGGGGGTTACACAGATACGCAGTATTTT.

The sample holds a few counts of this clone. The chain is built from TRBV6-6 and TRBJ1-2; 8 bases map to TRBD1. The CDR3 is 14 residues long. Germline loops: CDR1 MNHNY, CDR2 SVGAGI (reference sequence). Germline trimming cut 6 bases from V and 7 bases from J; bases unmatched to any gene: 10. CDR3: CASRIGQGQGGYTF. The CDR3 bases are TGTGCCAGCAGGATCGGACAGGGCCAGGGTGGCTACACCTTC.

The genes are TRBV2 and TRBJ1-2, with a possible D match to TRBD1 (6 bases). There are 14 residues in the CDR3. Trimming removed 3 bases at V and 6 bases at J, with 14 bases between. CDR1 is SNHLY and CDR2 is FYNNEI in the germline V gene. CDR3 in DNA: TGTGCCAGCAGTGAGGCGGGGGCCTCGGATGGCTACACCTTC. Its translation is CASSEAGASDGYTF.

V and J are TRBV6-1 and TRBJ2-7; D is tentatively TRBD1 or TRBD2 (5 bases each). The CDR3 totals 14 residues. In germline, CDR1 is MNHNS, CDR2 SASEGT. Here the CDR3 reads CAEGTTAFPYEQYF. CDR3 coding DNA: TGTGCGGAAGGGACCACCGCTTTTCCCTACGAGCAGTACTTC.

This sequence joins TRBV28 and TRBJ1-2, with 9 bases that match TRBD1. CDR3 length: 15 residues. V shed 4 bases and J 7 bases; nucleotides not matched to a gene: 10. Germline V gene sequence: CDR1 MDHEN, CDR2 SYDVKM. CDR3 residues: CASSWGGTGIGGYTF. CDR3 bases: TGTGCCAGCAGTTGGGGTGGGACAGGGATTGGTGGCTACACCTTC.

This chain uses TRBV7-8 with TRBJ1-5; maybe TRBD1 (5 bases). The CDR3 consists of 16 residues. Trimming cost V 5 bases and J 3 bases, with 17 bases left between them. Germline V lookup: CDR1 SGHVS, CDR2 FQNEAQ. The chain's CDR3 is CASSPSGVGNNQPQHF. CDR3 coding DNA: TGTGCCAGCAGCCCTTCGGGGGTTGGGAACAATCAGCCCCAGCATTTT.

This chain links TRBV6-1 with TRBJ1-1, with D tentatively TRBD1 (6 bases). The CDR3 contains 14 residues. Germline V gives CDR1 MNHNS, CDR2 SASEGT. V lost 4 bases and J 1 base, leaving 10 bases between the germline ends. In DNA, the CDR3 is TGTGCCAGCAGTGGGCGACAGGCGAACACTGAAGCTTTCTTT. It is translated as CASSGRQANTEAFF.

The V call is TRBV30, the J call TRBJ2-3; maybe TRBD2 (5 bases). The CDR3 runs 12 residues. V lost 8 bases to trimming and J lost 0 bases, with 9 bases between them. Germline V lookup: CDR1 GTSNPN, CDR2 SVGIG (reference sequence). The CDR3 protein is CARGFSTDTQYF. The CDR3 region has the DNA TGTGCCCGGGGTTTTAGCACAGATACGCAGTATTTT.

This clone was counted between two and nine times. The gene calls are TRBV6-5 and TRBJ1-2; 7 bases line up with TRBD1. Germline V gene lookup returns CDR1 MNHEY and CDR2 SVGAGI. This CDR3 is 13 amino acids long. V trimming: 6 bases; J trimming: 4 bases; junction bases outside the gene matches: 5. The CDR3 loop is CASSRGSSYGYTF. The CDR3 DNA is TGTGCCAGCAGCAGGGGGTCGAGCTATGGCTACACCTTC.

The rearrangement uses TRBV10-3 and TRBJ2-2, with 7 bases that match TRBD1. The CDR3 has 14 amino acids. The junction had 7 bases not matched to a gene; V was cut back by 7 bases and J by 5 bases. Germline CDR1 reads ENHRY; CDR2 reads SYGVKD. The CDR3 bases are TGTGCCATCAAAACAGGGGAATCGACCGGGGAGCTGTTTTTT. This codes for CAIKTGESTGELFF.

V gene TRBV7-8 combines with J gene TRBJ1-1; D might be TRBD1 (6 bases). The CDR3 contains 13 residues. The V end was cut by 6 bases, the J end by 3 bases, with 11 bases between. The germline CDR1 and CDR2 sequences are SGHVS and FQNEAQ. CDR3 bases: TGTGCCAGCAGTACACAGGGACACACTGAAGCTTTCTTT. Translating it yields CASSTQGHTEAFF.

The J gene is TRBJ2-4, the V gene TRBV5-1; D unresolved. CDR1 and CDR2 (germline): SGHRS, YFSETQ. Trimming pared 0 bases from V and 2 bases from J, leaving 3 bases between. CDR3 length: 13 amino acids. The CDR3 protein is CASSLGPKNIQYF. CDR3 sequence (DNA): TGCGCCAGCAGCTTGGGACCCAAAAACATTCAGTACTTC.